This TCR beta chain came from a study of control samples from healthy donors and cancer patients. This CDR3 is 16 amino acids long. CDR1 and CDR2 from the germline V gene are SGHRS and YFSETQ. The table came from immunoSEQ multiplex PCR; TCRdb's copy has only in-frame clones and leaves some out. The table records roughly 150,000 clones, over 85% of them present only once. In regard to this clone: Possible read error: a much larger clone is one base away. Other nucleotide sequences in the sample specify the same CDR3.

The chain recombines TRBV5-1 with TRBJ1-1; the D gene is possibly TRBD1 (5 bases). The material sequenced was blood. The sequence came from a man aged 18-30 years in good health. As DNA, the CDR3 is TGCGCCAGTAGCTTGAATTCCCCAGGGTTGAACACTGAAGCTTTCTTT. Encoded protein: CASSLNSPGLNTEAFF. The full variable domain, its missing parts supplied by reference TRBV5-1 and TRBJ1-1, is KAGVTQTPRYLIKTRGQQVTLSCSPISGHRSVSWYQQTPGQGLQFLFEYFSETQRNKGNFPGRFSGRQFSNSRSEMNVSTLELGDSALYLCASSLNSPGLNTEAFFGQGTRLTVV.